One and the same sample provided the 26 T cell receptor beta chains below, sequenced in a study of shared clonotypes between healthy human individuals (dated by TCRdb to about 2020). Library preparation employed the immunoSEQ multiplex PCR assay. Imported from immuneACCESS, the table was reduced by TCRdb to in-frame sequences with V and J called. These copies leave out some clones; in studies compared against another copy, an unresolved V gene accounts for under half, and the cause of the remainder is not known. The sample contains a few hundred thousand clones, nearly 97% of them found a single time. The ten top clones hold over 0.09% of the sample. CD8 naive samples were CD45RO-negative cells positively selected for CCR7, giving a CD45RA+CCR7+ population that excluded TemRA cells. The sequencing sample was made of naive CD8+ T cells sorted from blood. This sample's cell subset or site label indicates: CD45RA+CCR7+. The receptors come from a woman aged 25 to 39 in good health.

The chain recombines TRBV28 with TRBJ2-3; TRBD2 is a possible D gene (5 bases). The V gene lost 6 bases and the J gene lost 14 bases, with 18 bases spanning the gap. This CDR3 is built from 12 residues. CDR1 is MDHEN and CDR2 is SYDVKM in the germline V gene. The CDR3 DNA follows: TGTGCCAGCAGCGCCGCACTAGGTCACCGGTATTTT. It specifies CASSAALGHRYF.

The chain carries TRBV4-1 and TRBJ1-1, with 8 bases that match TRBD1. J lost 5 bases, V lost 2 bases, and 4 bases had no gene match. Germline V gene sequence: CDR1 MGHRA, CDR2 YSYEKL. This CDR3 spans 14 amino acids. The CDR3 nucleotides are TGCGCCAGCAGCCAACAGACAGGGGTTACTGAAGCTTTCTTT. The encoded protein is CASSQQTGVTEAFF.

V and J are TRBV7-9 and TRBJ1-2, with D uncertain. In germline, CDR1 is SEHNR, CDR2 FQNEAQ (reference sequence). V gave up 6 bases and J gave up 4 bases, with 6 bases separating them. This CDR3 is built from 11 residues. CDR3 sequence: CASSGAYGYTF. The CDR3 coding sequence is TGTGCCAGCAGTGGAGCCTATGGCTACACCTTC.

The CDR3 region has the DNA TGTGCCAGCAGCCCTGCCGTGGGGGAGGGAACCGGGGAGCTGTTTTTT. Translation gives CASSPAVGEGTGELFF. This sequence joins TRBV7-8 and TRBJ2-2; 7 bases match TRBD2. The ends lost 5 bases at V and 5 bases at J; junction bases unmatched: 11. CDR1 and CDR2 (germline): SGHVS, FQNEAQ. There are 16 residues in the CDR3.

For this clone: Distinct nucleotide sequences in the sample also encode this CDR3. This chain links TRBV6-6 with TRBJ1-1; the D gene is possibly TRBD1 (5 bases). Germline V CDR1 and CDR2: MNHNY, SVGAGI (reference sequence). This CDR3 comprises 12 residues. The V and J ends lost 3 bases and 5 bases respectively, with 7 bases between them. CDR3 nucleotides: TGTGCCAGCAGTTATGGGGGAACTGAAGCTTTCTTT. Encoded protein: CASSYGGTEAFF.

The gene calls are TRBV19 and TRBJ2-1; 10 bases agree with TRBD2. Germline CDR1 LNHDA, CDR2 SQIVND (reference sequence). The V and J ends lost 4 bases and 10 bases, in that order; junction bases with no gene match: 10. There are 15 residues in the CDR3. Here the CDR3 reads CASSTSSGSPREQFF. CDR3 nucleotide sequence: TGTGCCAGTAGTACATCTAGCGGGAGCCCCAGAGAGCAGTTCTTC.

This chain uses TRBV27 with TRBJ2-1; D is undetermined. Trimming shortened V by 0 bases and J by 0 bases, and 9 bases separated the two germline ends. This CDR3 is built from 16 residues. Per the germline V gene, CDR1 is MNHEY and CDR2 is SMNVEV (reference sequence). The CDR3 is CASSLSIASSYNEQFF. In DNA form, the CDR3 reads TGTGCCAGCAGTTTATCTATAGCCTCCTCCTACAATGAGCAGTTCTTC.

The chain carries TRBV4-1 and TRBJ2-4, with a possible D match to TRBD2 (5 bases). The germline V and J ends were trimmed by 4 bases and 0 bases, with 10 bases remaining between them. The length of the CDR3 is 15 residues. Per the germline V gene, CDR1 is MGHRA and CDR2 is YSYEKL. The CDR3 coding sequence is TGCGCCAGCAGCCCTAGGACTCCAGCCAAAAACATTCAGTACTTC. Translated, it gives CASSPRTPAKNIQYF.

To note about this clone: Other DNA sequences from this sample encode an identical CDR3 as well. This rearrangement joins TRBV4-1 to TRBJ1-1; unclear D gene. Trimming stripped 0 bases from V and 1 base from J, with 6 bases between. Germline lookup yields CDR1 MGHRA and CDR2 YSYEKL. The CDR3 runs to 14 residues. This CDR3 reads CASSQDPRNTEAFF. The CDR3 DNA reads TGCGCCAGCAGCCAAGATCCCAGGAACACTGAAGCTTTCTTT.

The V gene is TRBV27, the J gene TRBJ2-5, with 8 positions matching TRBD1. CDR3 length equals 16 residues. CDR1 is MNHEY, CDR2 SMNVEV, per germline (reference sequence). Trimming cost V 2 bases and J 2 bases; bases outside gene matches: 7. CDR3: CASSLGPGGGQETQYF. In DNA form, the CDR3 reads TGTGCCAGCAGTTTAGGCCCAGGGGGCGGGCAAGAGACCCAGTACTTC.

The chain has TRBV4-1 and TRBJ2-5; D perhaps matches TRBD1 (5 bases). The CDR3 has 19 amino acids. The V and J ends lost 1 base and 1 base respectively, with 22 bases between them. Germline CDR1 reads MGHRA; CDR2 reads YSYEKL. For the CDR3, the DNA is TGCGCCAGCAGCCAAGTTTACAGGAGAAATCTCCTGACCCAAGAGACCCAGTACTTC. It yields the protein CASSQVYRRNLLTQETQYF.

This clone was seen a single time. CDR3 amino acids: CASSLGPGTSGDNEQFF. Written as DNA, the CDR3 is TGTGCCAGCAGTTTAGGGCCCGGGACTAGCGGCGACAATGAGCAGTTCTTC. The genes are TRBV27 and TRBJ2-1; TRBD2 matches 11 bases. CDR1 MNHEY and CDR2 SMNVEV come from the germline V gene (reference sequence). V trimming: 2 bases; J trimming: 5 bases; junction bases outside the gene matches: 8. The CDR3 covers 17 residues.

The count of this clone is one. The chain couples TRBV29-1 to TRBJ2-1; D is unclear. Germline V lookup: CDR1 SQVTM, CDR2 ANQGSEA. The CDR3 has 21 residues. Trimming left V 0 bases short and J 4 bases short, with 31 bases between. CDR3 coding DNA: TGCAGCGTTGAAGATCCAACAGCCGGCAGGACCGGATCCTCCATATACAATGAGCAGTTCTTC. Protein sequence: CSVEDPTAGRTGSSIYNEQFF.

J is TRBJ2-4 and V is TRBV27; 12 bases are shared with TRBD2. Germline CDR1 MNHEY, CDR2 SMNVEV (reference sequence). Trimming cost V 5 bases and J 0 bases; bases outside gene matches: 8. CDR3 size: 18 residues. CDR3 bases: TGTGCCAGCAGTCCCCTGACTAGCGGGAGCCGAGCCAAAAACATTCAGTACTTC. Protein product: CASSPLTSGSRAKNIQYF.

The rearrangement uses TRBV4-2 and TRBJ2-3; 11 bases are a match to TRBD2. CDR1 and CDR2 from the germline V gene are LGHNA and YNFKEQ. With V trimmed by 1 base and J by 7 bases, 13 bases remained unmatched. The CDR3 has 18 amino acids. CDR3 DNA sequence: TGTGCCAGCAGCCAAGGTATCCATAGCGGGAGGGCCCGGAATACGCAGTATTTT. It codes for CASSQGIHSGRARNTQYF.

The chain couples TRBV27 to TRBJ2-1, with a possible D match to TRBD2 (5 bases). Trimming left V 6 bases short and J 2 bases short, with 17 bases between. Looked up from germline, CDR1 is MNHEY and CDR2 is SMNVEV (reference sequence). There are 16 residues in the CDR3. Here the CDR3 DNA reads TGTGCCAGCAGCCTAAGCGCGCTGGAGGCCTACAATGAGCAGTTCTTC. Amino acid sequence: CASSLSALEAYNEQFF.

This chain connects TRBV7-6 to TRBJ2-5, with unresolved D. Trimming shortened V by 4 bases and J by 1 base, and 4 bases separated the two germline ends. CDR1 is SGHVS and CDR2 is FNYEAQ in the germline V gene. This CDR3 is built from 12 residues. The CDR3 DNA reads TGTGCCAGCAGCTATCTCCAAGAGACCCAGTACTTC. This translates into CASSYLQETQYF.

The rearrangement joins TRBV14 to TRBJ2-2; D unclear. CDR1 is SGHDN and CDR2 is FVKESK in the germline V gene. This CDR3 has 15 residues. Trimming stripped 0 bases from V and 1 base from J, with 6 bases between. The chain's CDR3 is CASSQDRLNTGELFF. In DNA form, the CDR3 reads TGTGCCAGCAGCCAAGACAGGCTGAACACCGGGGAGCTGTTTTTT.

This chain links TRBV6-5 with TRBJ2-1; 9 bases fit TRBD2. The germline CDR1 and CDR2 sequences are MNHEY and SVGAGI. The CDR3 runs to 15 residues. The V and J ends lost 2 bases and 5 bases, in that order; junction bases with no gene match: 4. CDR3 in amino acids: CASSYVLAGDNEQFF. In DNA form, the CDR3 reads TGTGCCAGCAGTTACGTCTTAGCGGGAGACAATGAGCAGTTCTTC.

This chain uses TRBV28 with TRBJ2-1; D uncertain. The V end lost 6 bases, the J end lost 5 bases, and 8 bases lay between the germline ends. Germline V gives CDR1 MDHEN, CDR2 SYDVKM. The CDR3 has 12 amino acids. The CDR3 reads CASSRTDNEQFF. CDR3 DNA sequence: TGTGCCAGCAGCCGGACGGACAATGAGCAGTTCTTC.

This clone has a single count. This sequence joins TRBV9 and TRBJ2-1; no clear D. Germline assignment: CDR1 SGDLS and CDR2 YYNGEE. V was clipped by 0 bases and J by 4 bases, with 5 bases between them. The CDR3 length is 13 residues. As DNA, the CDR3 is TGTGCCAGCAGCGTAGCGAGATACAATGAGCAGTTCTTC. This encodes CASSVARYNEQFF.

The V gene is TRBV27, the J gene TRBJ2-3; D is ambiguous. CDR1 and CDR2 (germline): MNHEY, SMNVEV (reference sequence). Deletions cut 5 bases from V and 0 bases from J, with 15 bases between. There are 16 residues in the CDR3. CDR3: CASSPHGSYSTDTQYF. The CDR3 DNA reads as TGTGCCAGCAGTCCTCACGGATCATATAGCACAGATACGCAGTATTTT.

J is TRBJ2-7 and V is TRBV2, with D possibly being TRBD1 (6 bases). The CDR3 is 15 amino acids. Germline V gives CDR1 SNHLY, CDR2 FYNNEI. The V gene lost 7 bases and the J gene lost 4 bases, with 20 bases spanning the gap. This CDR3 reads CASIVPGHTDYEQYF. The CDR3, as DNA: TGTGCCAGCATTGTACCGGGACACACAGATTACGAGCAGTACTTC.

The chain couples TRBV19 to TRBJ2-7; 9 nucleotides agree with TRBD2. The ends lost 6 bases at V and 0 bases at J; junction bases unmatched: 3. CDR1 LNHDA and CDR2 SQIVND come from the germline V gene (reference sequence). The CDR3 covers 14 residues. Here the CDR3 DNA reads TGTGCCAGTAGGGTGACTAGCGGCTCCTACGAGCAGTACTTC. This gives the protein CASRVTSGSYEQYF.

This chain connects TRBV28 to TRBJ2-7; 9 bases fit TRBD2. CDR3 length: 15 amino acids. V trimming: 2 bases; J trimming: 2 bases; junction bases outside the gene matches: 4. Germline V gives CDR1 MDHEN, CDR2 SYDVKM. The CDR3 is CASSLVLAGTYEQYF. The CDR3 DNA follows: TGTGCCAGCAGTTTAGTGCTAGCGGGAACCTACGAGCAGTACTTC.

This chain links TRBV9 with TRBJ2-1; 8 nucleotides agree with TRBD2. The CDR3 contains 14 residues. Unmatched junction bases numbered 8, after V lost 4 bases and J lost 8 bases. Germline CDR1 is SGDLS and CDR2 is YYNGEE. CDR3 DNA sequence: TGTGCCAGCAGCTTCAGCGGGAGTCGGGATGAGCAGTTCTTC. This codes for CASSFSGSRDEQFF.